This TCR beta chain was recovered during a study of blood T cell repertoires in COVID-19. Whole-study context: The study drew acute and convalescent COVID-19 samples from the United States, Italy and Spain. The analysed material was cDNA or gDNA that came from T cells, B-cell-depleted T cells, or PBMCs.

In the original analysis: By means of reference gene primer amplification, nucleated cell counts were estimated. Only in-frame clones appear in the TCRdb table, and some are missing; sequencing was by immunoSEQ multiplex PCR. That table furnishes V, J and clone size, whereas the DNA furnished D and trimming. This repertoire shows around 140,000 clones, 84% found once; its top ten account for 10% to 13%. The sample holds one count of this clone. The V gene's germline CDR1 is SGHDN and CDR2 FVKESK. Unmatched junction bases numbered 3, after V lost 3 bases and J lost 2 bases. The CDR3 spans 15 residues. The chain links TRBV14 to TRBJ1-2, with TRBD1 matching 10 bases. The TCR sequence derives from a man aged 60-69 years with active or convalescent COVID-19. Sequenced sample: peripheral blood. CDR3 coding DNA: TGTGCCAGCAGCCAGTGGACAGGGGGAAACTATGGCTACACCTTC. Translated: CASSQWTGGNYGYTF. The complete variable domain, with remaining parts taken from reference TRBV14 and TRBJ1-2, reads EAGVTQFPSHSVIEKGQTVTLRCDPISGHDNLYWYRRVMGKEIKFLLHFVKESKQDESGMPNNRFLAERTGGTYSTLKVQPAELEDSGVYFCASSQWTGGNYGYTFGSGTRLTVV.